This T cell receptor (beta chain) was captured in a study of cytomegalovirus exposure and HLA in healthy donors. Notes on this clone: Its matching antigen is unknown.

The study ran its PCR with 60 Vbeta and 13 Jbeta primers. Sequencing was performed with immunoSEQ multiplex PCR; in TCRdb, only in-frame clones are kept and a portion is missing. The data hold around 140,000 clones, with roughly 85% observed a single time. The donors, nominally healthy at sampling, likely had unrecorded immune exposures. V trimming: 5 bases; J trimming: 9 bases; junction bases outside the gene matches: 7. The CDR3 covers 15 residues. Germline-derived CDR1 and CDR2 are KGHSH and LQKENI. Study-wide points: Most TCR sequences were uncommon, yet certain public TCRs appeared in many donors. Some 150 TCR beta chains were listed as cytomegalovirus-associated.

This sequence originates from a man aged 40-55 years in good health and CMV-seronegative. The chain employs TRBV18 and TRBJ1-6; 10 bases line up with TRBD1. Sequencing input: PBMCs. CDR3 DNA: TGTGCCAGCTCAGCCGGGACAGGGGAGCGTTCACCCCTCCACTTT. Amino acid sequence: CASSAGTGERSPLHF.